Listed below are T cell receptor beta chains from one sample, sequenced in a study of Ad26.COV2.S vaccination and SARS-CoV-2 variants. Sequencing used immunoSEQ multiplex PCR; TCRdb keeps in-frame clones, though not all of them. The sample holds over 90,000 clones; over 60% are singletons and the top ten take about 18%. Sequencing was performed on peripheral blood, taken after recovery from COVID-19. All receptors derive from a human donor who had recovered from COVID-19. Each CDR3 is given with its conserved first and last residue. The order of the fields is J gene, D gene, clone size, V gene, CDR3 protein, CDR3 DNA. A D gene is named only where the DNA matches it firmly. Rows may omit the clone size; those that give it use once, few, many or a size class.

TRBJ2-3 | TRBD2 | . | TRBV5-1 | CASSSGTSGGAGDTQYF | TGCGCCAGCAGCTCTGGGACTAGCGGGGGGGCCGGAGATACGCAGTATTTT
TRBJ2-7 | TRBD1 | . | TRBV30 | CAWNRGLGTYEQYF | TGTGCCTGGAACAGGGGTCTCGGGACCTACGAGCAGTACTTC
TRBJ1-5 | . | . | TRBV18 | CASSPRGQPQHF | TGTGCCAGCTCACCTCGGGGTCAGCCCCAGCATTTT
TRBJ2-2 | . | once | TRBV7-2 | CASSLVAGLNTGELFF | TGTGCCAGCAGCTTAGTTGCGGGGCTGAACACCGGGGAGCTGTTTTTT
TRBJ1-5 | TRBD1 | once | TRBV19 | CASSIDRTGGSSNQPQHF | TGTGCCAGTAGTATAGATAGGACAGGGGGCTCGAGCAATCAGCCCCAGCATTTT
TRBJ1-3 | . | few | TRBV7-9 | CASSYNREENTIYF | TGTGCCAGCAGTTACAACAGGGAGGAAAACACCATATATTTT
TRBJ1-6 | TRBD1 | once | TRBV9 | CASGFDGQGNSPLHF | TGTGCCAGCGGCTTCGATGGACAGGGGAATTCACCCCTCCACTTT
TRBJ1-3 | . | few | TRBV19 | CASSLLSDGAGNTIYF | TGTGCCAGTAGTCTCCTCTCTGACGGAGCTGGAAACACCATATATTTT
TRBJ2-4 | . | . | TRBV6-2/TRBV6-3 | CASGPALAKNIQYF | TGTGCCAGCGGCCCGGCCTTAGCCAAAAACATTCAGTACTTC
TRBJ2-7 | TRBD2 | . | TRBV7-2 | CASSLQLLAGGLNEQYF | TGTGCCAGCAGCCTCCAATTATTAGCGGGGGGGCTCAACGAGCAGTACTTC
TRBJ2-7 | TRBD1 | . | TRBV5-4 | CASSLGGRSGQAHEQYF | TGTGCCAGCAGCTTGGGGGGCAGGTCTGGACAGGCTCACGAGCAGTACTTC
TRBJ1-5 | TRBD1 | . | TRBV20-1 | CSAPRGQAQHF | TGCAGTGCTCCGAGGGGGCAAGCCCAGCATTTT
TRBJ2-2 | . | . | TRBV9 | CASSVSPNTGELFF | TGTGCCAGCAGCGTGAGTCCAAACACCGGGGAGCTGTTTTTT
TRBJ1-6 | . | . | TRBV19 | CASSSLTSPLHF | TGTGCCAGTAGCAGCCTAACTTCACCCCTCCACTTT
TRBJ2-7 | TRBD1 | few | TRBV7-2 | CASSLGTGLSYEQYF | TGTGCCAGCAGCTTAGGGACAGGGTTAAGCTACGAGCAGTACTTC
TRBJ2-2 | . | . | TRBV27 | CASTTLRDNGNGELFF | TGTGCCAGCACTACACTCCGGGACAATGGGAACGGGGAGCTGTTTTTT
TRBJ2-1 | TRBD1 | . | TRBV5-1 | CASSLVGQGFDEQFF | TGCGCCAGCAGCTTGGTGGGACAGGGATTTGATGAGCAGTTCTTC
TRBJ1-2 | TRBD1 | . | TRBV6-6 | CASSYSIQGVTGYTF | TGTGCCAGCAGTTACTCGATCCAGGGGGTGACTGGCTACACCTTC
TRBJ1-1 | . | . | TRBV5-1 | CASSLSRRDTEAFF | TGCGCCAGCAGCTTGTCCAGGCGGGACACTGAAGCTTTCTTT
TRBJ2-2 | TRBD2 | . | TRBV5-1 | CASSFETSGGGGELFF | TGCGCCAGCAGCTTTGAGACTAGCGGCGGTGGCGGGGAGCTGTTTTTT
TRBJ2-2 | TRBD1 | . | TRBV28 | CASSPLGGTGEAGELFF | TGTGCCAGCAGTCCCTTAGGAGGGACAGGGGAGGCCGGGGAGCTGTTTTTT
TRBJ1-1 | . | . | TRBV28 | CASSSTGFEEGTEAFF | TGTGCCAGCAGTTCGACGGGGTTCGAAGAGGGCACTGAAGCTTTCTTT
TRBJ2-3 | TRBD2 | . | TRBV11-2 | CASSLGGGRGTDTQYF | TGTGCCAGCAGCTTAGGCGGGGGGCGGGGCACAGATACGCAGTATTTT
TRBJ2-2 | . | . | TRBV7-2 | CASSSSGGAYSGELFF | TGTGCCAGCAGCTCGTCGGGTGGGGCTTATTCCGGGGAGCTGTTTTTT
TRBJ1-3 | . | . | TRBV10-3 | CAISVNRAGNTIYF | TGTGCCATCAGTGTGAACAGGGCTGGAAACACCATATATTTT
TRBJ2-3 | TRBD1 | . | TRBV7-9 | CASSSRTGRSPTRDTQYF | TGTGCCAGCAGCTCCAGGACAGGGAGGAGCCCCACACGAGATACGCAGTATTTT
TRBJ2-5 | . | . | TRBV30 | CAWSPAHGTQYF | TGTGCCTGGAGTCCTGCCCATGGGACCCAGTACTTC
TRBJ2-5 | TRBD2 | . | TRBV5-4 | CASREERGKQTQYF | TGTGCCAGCAGGGAGGAGCGGGGCAAACAGACCCAGTACTTC
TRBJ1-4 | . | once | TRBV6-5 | CASRRGWTNEKLFF | TGTGCCAGCAGAAGGGGGTGGACTAATGAAAAACTGTTTTTT
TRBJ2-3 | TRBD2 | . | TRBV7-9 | CASSLGLAGPADTQYF | TGTGCCAGCAGCCTCGGACTAGCGGGACCGGCAGATACGCAGTATTTT